Below, one T cell receptor beta chain is given with its context. Its cognate antigen is unknown. The data originate from a study of cytomegalovirus exposure and HLA in healthy donors. CDR1 and CDR2 from the germline V gene are SGHRS and YFSETQ. Germline trimming cut 4 bases from V and 2 bases from J; bases unmatched to any gene: 4. The CDR3 consists of 14 residues. PCR primers comprised 60 Vbeta and 13 Jbeta primers. Libraries were prepared by immunoSEQ multiplex PCR; TCRdb keeps only in-frame clonotypes and omits some of them. The repertoire has some 79,000 clones, 63% of them found once; the top ten carry around 16%. General study findings and limits: A later analysis reportedly found fewer N-insertions in an Asian-associated ancestry cluster than the approximately 670-donor mean. Productive rates of about 87% or about 30% were seen for most TCR beta V segments in an earlier analysis. Generally TCR sequences proved uncommon, though certain public TCRs appeared in numerous donors.

The chain combines TRBV5-1 with TRBJ1-1, with 8 bases aligning to TRBD1. This sequence originates from a woman aged 40 to 49 in good health and CMV-seropositive. Sequenced sample: PBMCs. CDR3 protein: CASSGQGANTEAFF. Written as DNA, the CDR3 is TGCGCCAGCAGCGGTCAGGGGGCAAACACTGAAGCTTTCTTT.